Below, 29 T cell receptor beta chains from the same sample are listed, as sequenced in a study of cytomegalovirus exposure and HLA in healthy donors. Assay used: immunoSEQ multiplex PCR; TCRdb lists only in-frame clones, some missing. Of around 160,000 clones listed, 91% were seen once; the top ten hold around 3.1%. Material: PBMCs. All receptors come from a woman between 18 and 30 years old in good health and CMV-seropositive.

The chain links TRBV5-1 to TRBJ2-3; possibly TRBD2 for D (6 bases). The germline gives CDR1 SGHRS, CDR2 YFSETQ. The CDR3 covers 17 residues. The germline V and J ends were trimmed by 0 bases and 1 base, with 15 bases remaining between them. CDR3 in amino acids: CASSLGGSRGRTDTQYF. The CDR3 region has the DNA TGCGCCAGCAGCTTGGGGGGCTCGCGGGGCCGCACAGATACGCAGTATTTT.

The chain is built from TRBV11-1 and TRBJ2-2; D is possibly TRBD2 (6 bases). Trimming shortened V by 5 bases and J by 3 bases, and 16 bases separated the two germline ends. Germline V lookup: CDR1 SGHAT, CDR2 FQDESV (reference sequence). This CDR3 has 16 amino acids. This CDR3 is CASSPLAGSHTGELFF. The CDR3 coding sequence is TGTGCCAGCAGCCCTCTGGCGGGGTCACACACCGGGGAGCTGTTTTTT.

This clone was detected once. This chain joins TRBV28 and TRBJ2-1; 8 bases match TRBD2. CDR3 length: 14 residues. The germline V gene has CDR1 MDHEN and CDR2 SYDVKM. Losses at the gene ends were 5 bases for V and 5 bases for J; bases not matched to a gene: 5. The CDR3 sequence: CASSNSGVDNEQFF. Here the CDR3 DNA reads TGTGCCAGCAGTAATAGCGGGGTCGACAATGAGCAGTTCTTC. Full variable domain (rest looked up from reference TRBV28 and TRBJ2-1): DVKVTQSSRYLVKRTGEKVFLECVQDMDHENMFWYRQDPGLGLRLIYFSYDVKMKEKGDIPEGYSVSREKKERFSLILESASTNQTSMYLCASSNSGVDNEQFFGPGTRLTVL.

The chain carries TRBV4-1 and TRBJ2-4, with 11 nucleotides matching TRBD1. The V segment lost 0 bases and the J segment 8 bases; nucleotides outside the gene matches: 9. The CDR3 contains 17 residues. Germline assignment: CDR1 MGHRA and CDR2 YSYEKL. This CDR3 is CASSQDGTGGVLDIQYF. CDR3 coding DNA: TGCGCCAGCAGCCAAGATGGGACAGGGGGGGTTCTGGACATTCAGTACTTC.

J is TRBJ2-3 and V is TRBV19; D possibly corresponds to TRBD2 (6 bases). V dropped 3 bases and J dropped 2 bases, with 9 bases sitting between them. The CDR3 spans 14 residues. Germline assignment: CDR1 LNHDA and CDR2 SQIVND (reference sequence). CDR3 sequence (DNA): TGTGCCAGTAGTATCGGGGGATTCACAGATACGCAGTATTTT. It specifies CASSIGGFTDTQYF. Variable domain in full (rest from reference TRBV19 and TRBJ2-3): DGGITQSPKYLFRKEGQNVTLSCEQNLNHDAMYWYRQDPGQGLRLIYYSQIVNDFQKGDIAEGYSVSREKKESFPLTVTSAQKNPTAFYLCASSIGGFTDTQYFGPGTRLTVL.

This chain uses TRBV4-1 with TRBJ2-7; a weak D match, TRBD2 (6 bases). This CDR3 contains 14 residues. Germline assignment: CDR1 MGHRA and CDR2 YSYEKL. V lost 4 bases and J 7 bases, leaving 17 bases between the germline ends. CDR3: CASSRLGGAGEQYF. DNA of the CDR3: TGCGCCAGCAGCCGCCTGGGGGGAGCCGGTGAGCAGTACTTC.

The V call is TRBV27, the J call TRBJ1-1, with TRBD1 matching 10 bases. Germline V gene data show CDR1 as MNHEY and CDR2 as SMNVEV (reference sequence). Trimming removed 5 bases from V and 4 bases from J; junction bases left unmatched: 4. The CDR3 runs 14 residues. DNA of the CDR3: TGTGCCAGCAGTCCTGGACAGGGGGGCACTGAAGCTTTCTTT. Translating gives CASSPGQGGTEAFF.

The chain links TRBV5-1 to TRBJ1-1; D remains ambiguous. CDR1 is SGHRS and CDR2 is YFSETQ in the germline V gene. V lost 0 bases and J lost 3, with 12 bases in between. This CDR3 comprises 15 residues. CDR3 in DNA: TGCGCCAGCAGCTTGGCTCGCGGGGTAGACACTGAAGCTTTCTTT. Amino acids: CASSLARGVDTEAFF.

The chain recombines TRBV7-2 with TRBJ2-7, with D perhaps matching TRBD2 (7 bases). V was shortened by 5 bases and J by 4 bases, with 12 bases between the two germline ends. The CDR3 extends over 13 amino acids. Germline V gene sequence: CDR1 SGHTA, CDR2 FQGNSA. The CDR3 DNA is TGTGCCAGCAGCCAGGGGCGGGAGTACGAGCAGTACTTC. Translated, it gives CASSQGREYEQYF. Full variable domain (outside the CDR3, taken from reference TRBV7-2 and TRBJ2-7): GAGVSQSPSNKVTEKGKDVELRCDPISGHTALYWYRQSLGQGLEFLIYFQGNSAPDKSGLPSDRFSAERTGGSVSTLTIQRTQQEDSAVYLCASSQGREYEQYFGPGTRLTVT.

The V and J genes are TRBV4-1 and TRBJ1-6, with 9 bases that match TRBD1. The CDR3 is 16 residues long. Germline assignment: CDR1 MGHRA and CDR2 YSYEKL. The V and J ends lost 3 bases and 7 bases, in that order; junction bases with no gene match: 7. The CDR3 is CASSQTRTGVNSPLHF. The CDR3 nucleotides read TGCGCCAGCAGCCAGACCCGGACAGGGGTGAATTCACCCCTCCACTTT.

The chain couples TRBV5-4 to TRBJ1-1, with no clear D. Deletions cut 2 bases from V and 6 bases from J, with 5 bases between. CDR3 size: 11 residues. Germline-derived CDR1 and CDR2 are SGHNT and YYREEE (reference sequence). The CDR3 nucleotides read TGTGCCAGCAGCTTTGAGGCTGAAGCTTTCTTT. The encoded protein is CASSFEAEAFF.

In its sample, this clone was seen once. The chain joins TRBV27 to TRBJ2-1; TRBD2 matches at 16 bases. The CDR3 is 18 residues long. Germline assignment: CDR1 MNHEY and CDR2 SMNVEV (reference sequence). After removal of 4 bases from V and 2 bases from J, the junction contained 5 bases not matched to a gene. CDR3 protein: CASSSGLAGGPAYNEQFF. CDR3 DNA sequence: TGTGCCAGCAGTTCGGGACTAGCGGGGGGGCCGGCCTACAATGAGCAGTTCTTC.

The chain couples TRBV29-1 to TRBJ1-1; a weak D match, TRBD1 (6 bases). Germline V gives CDR1 SQVTM, CDR2 ANQGSEA. The length of the CDR3 is 14 residues. The V gene lost 0 bases and the J gene lost 0 bases, with 8 bases spanning the gap. This chain's CDR3 is CSVEEDRLNTEAFF. In nucleotides, the CDR3 is TGCAGCGTTGAAGAAGACAGGCTGAACACTGAAGCTTTCTTT.

The gene calls are TRBV18 and TRBJ2-2; TRBD2 might be the D (6 bases). Germline CDR1 is KGHSH and CDR2 is LQKENI. The germline V and J ends were trimmed by 5 bases and 1 base, with 14 bases remaining between them. This CDR3 comprises 16 residues. The CDR3: CASSAFRGRNTGELFF. The CDR3 region has the DNA TGTGCCAGCTCAGCCTTCCGGGGGAGGAACACCGGGGAGCTGTTTTTT.

This chain uses TRBV19 with TRBJ1-2; D is possibly TRBD1 (6 bases). In germline, CDR1 is LNHDA, CDR2 SQIVND (reference sequence). The CDR3 covers 14 residues. V lost 6 bases to trimming and J lost 4 bases, with 15 bases between them. The CDR3 region has the DNA TGTGCCAGTAGGACTCCGGGGGGGCCCTATGGCTACACCTTC. It codes for CASRTPGGPYGYTF.

The CDR3 region has the DNA TGTGCCAGCAAGAACGTCATGCGCCCCAACTATGGCTACACCTTC. Amino acids: CASKNVMRPNYGYTF. This sequence joins TRBV27 and TRBJ1-2; no definite D call. From germline, CDR1 is MNHEY and CDR2 SMNVEV (reference sequence). The CDR3 runs 15 residues. Trimming removed 7 bases from V and 2 bases from J, with 17 bases in between.

The chain employs TRBV28 and TRBJ1-1; D possibly corresponds to TRBD1 (6 bases). Per the germline V gene, CDR1 is MDHEN and CDR2 is SYDVKM. V shed 10 bases and J shed 7 bases, with 13 bases lying between them. This CDR3 is built from 11 residues. The CDR3 here is CAIPKGVEAFF. CDR3 nucleotides: TGTGCCATCCCTAAGGGGGTTGAAGCTTTCTTT.

This clone was picked up one time. The chain uses TRBV29-1 and TRBJ2-1; 7 positions match TRBD1. The length of the CDR3 is 14 residues. Germline V gene data show CDR1 as SQVTM and CDR2 as ANQGSEA. The V gene end was trimmed by 6 bases and the J gene end by 2 bases; junction bases not matched to a gene: 7. DNA for the CDR3: TGCAGCGTCGCCGACAGGGCCCCCTACAATGAGCAGTTCTTC. Translating gives CSVADRAPYNEQFF.

V is TRBV5-1 and J is TRBJ2-7; D gene uncertain. CDR1 and CDR2 (germline): SGHRS, YFSETQ. V shed 0 bases and J shed 1 base, with 8 bases lying between them. The CDR3 sequence is 14 residues long. CDR3 amino acids: CASSLGQISYEQYF. CDR3 nucleotide sequence: TGCGCCAGCAGCTTGGGCCAGATATCCTACGAGCAGTACTTC.

This clone was detected once. CDR3 amino acids: CASSVGSGIRNEQFF. DNA of the CDR3: TGTGCCAGCAGCGTAGGTAGCGGGATTAGAAATGAGCAGTTCTTC. This chain links TRBV9 with TRBJ2-1; TRBD2 agrees at 8 bases. Trimming took 0 bases from V and 7 from J; bases not matched to a gene: 6. The germline CDR1 and CDR2 sequences are SGDLS and YYNGEE. The CDR3 is 15 residues long.

This chain uses TRBV2 with TRBJ2-3; possibly TRBD2 for D (5 bases). CDR1 and CDR2 (germline): SNHLY, FYNNEI. The CDR3 is made up of 13 amino acids. Between the trimmed V and J ends, which lost 3 bases and 4 bases, there was a span of 8 bases. The CDR3 DNA follows: TGTGCCAGCAGTGATGACGGGGCAGATACGCAGTATTTT. Amino acid sequence: CASSDDGADTQYF.

The J gene is TRBJ2-1, the V gene TRBV30; no definite D call. CDR1 is GTSNPN and CDR2 is SVGIG in the germline V gene (reference sequence). V lost 3 bases and J 7 bases, leaving 10 bases between the germline ends. CDR3 length: 12 residues. The CDR3 reads CAWRRSHNEQFF. For the CDR3, the DNA is TGTGCCTGGAGGCGATCTCATAATGAGCAGTTCTTC.

V gene TRBV5-1 combines with J gene TRBJ1-1, with 9 nucleotides matching TRBD1. CDR3 length: 14 residues. With V trimmed by 4 bases and J by 5 bases, 6 bases remained unmatched. CDR1 is SGHRS and CDR2 is YFSETQ in the germline V gene. CDR3 sequence: CASSLPGQGTEAFF. CDR3 DNA sequence: TGCGCCAGCAGCCTCCCGGGACAGGGAACTGAAGCTTTCTTT.

This chain connects TRBV25-1 to TRBJ1-3; TRBD1 agrees at 7 bases. The V gene end was trimmed by 3 bases and the J gene end by 4 bases; junction bases not matched to a gene: 6. The CDR3 covers 15 residues. Germline V gene sequence: CDR1 MGHDK, CDR2 SYGVNS. The CDR3 nucleotides read TGTGCCAGCAGTGAGGGGGACAGACTCGGAAACACCATATATTTT. Its translation: CASSEGDRLGNTIYF.

The chain carries TRBV28 and TRBJ2-1; TRBD2 might be the D (6 bases). V was pared by 5 bases and J by 2 bases, with 13 bases between. CDR1 and CDR2 from the germline V gene are MDHEN and SYDVKM. The CDR3 runs 15 residues. The CDR3 here is CASSERATPYNEQFF. CDR3 in DNA: TGTGCCAGCAGTGAGCGGGCGACTCCCTACAATGAGCAGTTCTTC.

The chain uses TRBV7-8 and TRBJ2-2; D is uncertain. V was shortened by 1 base and J by 7 bases, with 10 bases between the two germline ends. This CDR3 is built from 14 residues. CDR1 and CDR2 (germline): SGHVS, FQNEAQ. For the CDR3, the DNA is TGTGCCAGCAGCTTAGGAGTTAATGGCGGGGAGCTGTTTTTT. Protein product: CASSLGVNGGELFF.

The count of this clone is one. The chain couples TRBV5-5 to TRBJ1-2, with TRBD1 matching 9 bases. V dropped 2 bases and J dropped 2; count of bases not matched to a gene: 1. CDR1 SGHKS and CDR2 YYEKEE come from the germline V gene (reference sequence). The CDR3 sequence is 14 residues long. CDR3 coding DNA: TGTGCCAGCAGCTTAGGACAGGGGAACTATGGCTACACCTTC. It translates to CASSLGQGNYGYTF.

This chain uses TRBV6-5 with TRBJ2-3; 9 positions agree with TRBD2. This CDR3 has 16 amino acids. Germline V gene sequence: CDR1 MNHEY, CDR2 SVGAGI. V shed 0 bases and J 4 bases; nucleotides not matched to a gene: 5. In DNA, the CDR3 is TGTGCCAGCAGTTACTCCCCTCGGACTAGCGCAGATACGCAGTATTTT. This codes for CASSYSPRTSADTQYF.

This clone was found once. CDR3 in amino acids: CASSLVGSGFGAGNTIYF. The CDR3 nucleotides read TGCGCCAGCAGCTTGGTAGGCTCAGGCTTCGGTGCTGGAAACACCATATATTTT. This chain links TRBV5-1 with TRBJ1-3; D not certain. CDR3 length: 18 residues. V lost 0 bases and J lost 2, with 18 bases in between. Germline V gene sequence: CDR1 SGHRS, CDR2 YFSETQ. Together with reference TRBV5-1 and TRBJ1-3, the CDR3 gives the full variable domain: KAGVTQTPRYLIKTRGQQVTLSCSPISGHRSVSWYQQTPGQGLQFLFEYFSETQRNKGNFPGRFSGRQFSNSRSEMNVSTLELGDSALYLCASSLVGSGFGAGNTIYFGEGSWLTVV.